The 20 T cell receptor beta chains below all came from one sample that was sequenced in a study of CD8+ T cells in alopecia areata. Treatment: oral pan-JAK inhibitor, 5-10 mg twice daily. RNA was isolated and reverse transcribed to cDNA, the sequencing template. Generated by immunoSEQ multiplex PCR, the TCRdb table keeps only in-frame clones and is missing some. In the table there are more than 150,000 clones, about three fifths of which are singletons. Sequencing used CD4+ T cells sorted from blood, obtained at week 4, from a patient treated with tofacitinib. The receptors derive from a human donor with alopecia areata.

This rearrangement joins TRBV27 to TRBJ1-1, with a weak D call TRBD1 (6 bases). The CDR3 spans 15 residues. Germline CDR1 is MNHEY and CDR2 is SMNVEV (reference sequence). The ends were cut back, 5 bases at V and 0 bases at J, with 13 bases in the middle. CDR3 coding DNA: TGTGCCAGCAGTCCGCACAGGGTTCTGAACACTGAAGCTTTCTTT. Its translation: CASSPHRVLNTEAFF.

The chain links TRBV14 to TRBJ2-5; D gene uncertain. The CDR3 consists of 14 residues. Trimming took 0 bases from V and 5 from J, leaving 10 bases between them. From germline, CDR1 is SGHDN and CDR2 FVKESK. CDR3 amino acids: CASSQEQLGETQYF. CDR3 in DNA: TGTGCCAGCAGCCAAGAACAGCTAGGGGAGACCCAGTACTTC.

The chain has TRBV5-4 and TRBJ2-7, with a tentative D call TRBD1 (5 bases). Trimming removed 0 bases from V and 4 bases from J, with 11 bases in between. Germline V gives CDR1 SGHNT, CDR2 YYREEE (reference sequence). CDR3 length: 14 amino acids. The CDR3 loop is CASSLDQGRYEQYF. The CDR3 nucleotides read TGTGCCAGCAGCTTGGACCAGGGCAGGTACGAGCAGTACTTC.

The gene calls are TRBV29-1 and TRBJ2-7; 7 bases fit TRBD2. After removal of 2 bases from V and 2 bases from J, the junction contained 15 bases not matched to a gene. The CDR3 covers 17 residues. Germline CDR1 and CDR2: SQVTM and ANQGSEA. The CDR3 bases are TGCAGCGTTGAAATCGGCGCCTGGGGAGGGAGGACCTACGAGCAGTACTTC. This gives the protein CSVEIGAWGGRTYEQYF.

The V call is TRBV15, the J call TRBJ2-7; perhaps TRBD1 as D (6 bases). The V end lost 8 bases, the J end lost 4 bases, and 18 bases lay between the germline ends. There are 14 residues in the CDR3. Looked up from germline, CDR1 is LNHNV and CDR2 is YYDKDF (reference sequence). In nucleotides, the CDR3 is TGTGCCACCGCCCGTCCGGACAGACCTTACGAGCAGTACTTC. It translates to CATARPDRPYEQYF. Variable domain in full (rest from reference TRBV15 and TRBJ2-7): DAMVIQNPRYQVTQFGKPVTLSCSQTLNHNVMYWYQQKSSQAPKLLFHYYDKDFNNEADTPDNFQSRRPNTSFCFLDIRSPGLGDTAMYLCATARPDRPYEQYFGPGTRLTVT.

The chain joins TRBV15 to TRBJ2-7; D gene unclear. Germline V CDR1 and CDR2: LNHNV, YYDKDF (reference sequence). V was trimmed by 1 base and J by 2 bases, leaving 12 bases between them. This CDR3 region has 15 residues. The CDR3 is CATSRGWPGPYEQYF. For the CDR3, the DNA is TGTGCCACCAGCAGAGGCTGGCCAGGCCCCTACGAGCAGTACTTC. The entire variable domain, with the rest obtained from reference TRBV15 and TRBJ2-7, is as follows: DAMVIQNPRYQVTQFGKPVTLSCSQTLNHNVMYWYQQKSSQAPKLLFHYYDKDFNNEADTPDNFQSRRPNTSFCFLDIRSPGLGDTAMYLCATSRGWPGPYEQYFGPGTRLTVT.

On this clone: Because the CDR3 is missing its conserved closing phenylalanine or tryptophan, this is likely a read error. The limits of the CDR3 on the DNA are not certain, so only TCRdb's listed CDR3 is given. The chain carries TRBV4-1 and TRBJ1-2; the table's D call, TRBD1, was not checked against the DNA. The CDR3 numbers 11 amino acids, ends counted. Germline assignment: CDR1 MGHRA and CDR2 YSYEKL. CDR3 loop: CASSQDLAYVY.

The chain employs TRBV7-3 and TRBJ2-7, with 7 bases fitting TRBD1. The CDR3 runs 15 residues. CDR1 SGHTA and CDR2 FQGTGA come from the germline V gene. Trimming removed 2 bases from V and 4 bases from J; junction bases left unmatched: 8. The CDR3 protein is CASSLVGGAWYEQYF. The CDR3 DNA is TGTGCCAGCAGCTTAGTAGGGGGCGCTTGGTACGAGCAGTACTTC.

V is TRBV4-3 and J is TRBJ2-5; tentative D call: TRBD2 (6 bases). The CDR3 spans 14 residues. V shed 3 bases and J shed 4 bases, with 12 bases lying between them. CDR1 and CDR2 (germline): LGHNA, YSLEER. The CDR3 bases are TGCGCCAGCAGCCATGGGATTAGCGGAGAGACCCAGTACTTC. Its translation: CASSHGISGETQYF.

J is TRBJ2-2 and V is TRBV9; 8 bases map to TRBD1. CDR3 length equals 14 residues. With V trimmed by 2 bases and J by 4 bases, 1 base remained unmatched. CDR1 and CDR2 from the germline V gene are SGDLS and YYNGEE. This CDR3 reads CASSVDRGTGELFF. The DNA of the CDR3 is TGTGCCAGCAGCGTCGACAGGGGCACCGGGGAGCTGTTTTTT.

Concerning this clone: Different DNA sequences within this sample yield the same CDR3. The rearrangement uses TRBV5-1 and TRBJ2-5; D is ambiguous. This CDR3 is 12 amino acids long. V was clipped by 0 bases and J by 4 bases, with 4 bases between them. CDR1 and CDR2 (germline): SGHRS, YFSETQ. The CDR3 sequence: CASSLEGETQYF. The CDR3 DNA reads as TGCGCCAGCAGCTTGGAGGGAGAGACCCAGTACTTC.

The V call is TRBV25-1, the J call TRBJ2-3, with 10 bases identical to TRBD1. V lost 4 bases and J lost 3; bases outside the gene matches: 7. Germline CDR1 reads MGHDK; CDR2 reads SYGVNS. The CDR3 runs to 16 residues. The DNA of the CDR3 is TGTGCCAGCAGTGCCTGGACAGGGGGAATAACAGATACGCAGTATTTT. Residues: CASSAWTGGITDTQYF.

V is TRBV29-1 and J is TRBJ1-5, with 7 bases matching TRBD1. The germline CDR1 and CDR2 sequences are SQVTM and ANQGSEA. The CDR3 length is 14 residues. The trim removed 1 base at V and 3 bases at J, leaving 3 bases unmatched. The CDR3 bases are TGCAGCGTTGAAGGGGACAGATTCAATCAGCCCCAGCATTTT. This codes for CSVEGDRFNQPQHF.

The chain couples TRBV27 to TRBJ1-2, with 10 positions matching TRBD1. The CDR3 extends over 15 amino acids. Germline-derived CDR1 and CDR2 are MNHEY and SMNVEV (reference sequence). The ends lost 6 bases at V and 5 bases at J; junction bases unmatched: 9. CDR3 amino acids: CASRPDRGLPYGYTF. The CDR3 coding sequence is TGTGCCAGCAGACCAGACAGGGGGCTTCCGTATGGCTACACCTTC.

This clone was detected only a few times. The chain joins TRBV7-6 to TRBJ2-3, with D perhaps given as TRBD1 or TRBD2 (7 bases each). Looked up from germline, CDR1 is SGHVS and CDR2 is FNYEAQ. The CDR3 contains 15 residues. Deletions cut 5 bases from V and 1 base from J, with 13 bases between. Here the CDR3 reads CASSPRGGGTDTQYF. The CDR3 DNA sequence: TGTGCCAGCAGCCCCAGGGGGGGCGGCACAGATACGCAGTATTTT.

This clone has more than one count but fewer than ten. The chain links TRBV30 to TRBJ1-1; D ambiguous. This CDR3 region has 12 residues. Trimming removed 3 bases from V and 0 bases from J, with 5 bases in between. Germline CDR1 is GTSNPN and CDR2 is SVGIG (reference sequence). The CDR3: CAWRLLNTEAFF. CDR3 DNA sequence: TGTGCCTGGAGGCTTCTGAACACTGAAGCTTTCTTT.

The rearrangement joins TRBV28 to TRBJ2-5; maybe TRBD1 (5 bases). The CDR3 is made up of 14 amino acids. The germline CDR1 and CDR2 sequences are MDHEN and SYDVKM. The V and J ends lost 5 bases and 3 bases respectively, with 13 bases between them. CDR3 coding DNA: TGTGCCAGCAGTGACAGTTCTCGAGAAGAGACCCAGTACTTC. It codes for CASSDSSREETQYF.

V is TRBV28 and J is TRBJ1-2; 8 nucleotides match TRBD1. The CDR3 is made up of 12 amino acids. Trimming took 6 bases from V and 7 from J; bases not matched to a gene: 4. Germline values: CDR1 MDHEN, CDR2 SYDVKM. This chain's CDR3 is CASSGQGSGYTF. CDR3 coding DNA: TGTGCCAGCAGCGGACAGGGCAGTGGCTACACCTTC.

The rearrangement joins TRBV7-2 to TRBJ2-3, with TRBD2 matching over 14 bases. Losses at the gene ends were 5 bases for V and 3 bases for J; bases not matched to a gene: 10. Germline V gene sequence: CDR1 SGHTA, CDR2 FQGNSA. This CDR3 comprises 18 residues. In nucleotides, the CDR3 is TGTGCCAGCAGCCTAACGACTAGCGGGGGGGCCAGTACAGATACGCAGTATTTT. This translates into CASSLTTSGGASTDTQYF.

The rearrangement links TRBV6-5 to TRBJ1-6; no definite D call. Germline assignment: CDR1 MNHEY and CDR2 SVGAGI. V was cut by 2 bases and J by 6 bases, with 5 bases left in between. The CDR3 has 13 amino acids. DNA for the CDR3: TGTGCCAGCAGTTACCAGGTTAATTCACCCCTCCACTTT. This encodes CASSYQVNSPLHF.